This T cell receptor (beta chain) was found in a study of blood T cell repertoires in COVID-19. Study-wide context: Sites in the United States, Italy and Spain provided acute and convalescent COVID-19 samples. In each case, the material was cDNA or gDNA derived from T cells, B-cell-depleted T cells, or PBMCs.

The method was immunoSEQ multiplex PCR; TCRdb's version includes in-frame clones alone and lacks a portion of them. The data hold approximately 290,000 clones, with approximately 85% observed a single time. In this sample, this clone turned up a few times. The CDR3 length is 15 residues. With 5 bases removed from V and 4 bases from J, the gap between germline ends came to 15 bases. Germline CDR1 is MNHEY and CDR2 is SMNVEV (reference sequence). Followed over time, Seattle patients had been enrolled while infection was active. The genes are TRBV27 and TRBJ1-5; D not resolved. The sequenced sample was peripheral blood. The source of this sequence is a human donor with COVID-19, enrolled during active disease. The donor label of this sample is uncertain. As DNA, the CDR3 is TGTGCCAGCAGTCCATCGTCCGGGTTAAATCAGCCCCAGCATTTT. Its protein product is CASSPSSGLNQPQHF.